This T cell receptor (beta chain) was documented in a study of blood T cell repertoires in COVID-19. Study overall: The samples span acute and convalescent COVID-19 from the United States, Italy and Spain. T cells, B-cell-depleted T cells, or PBMCs supplied cDNA or gDNA.

In the source study's methods: The assay estimated nucleated cells by amplifying reference gene primers. TCRdb's copy holds only in-frame clones and misses some; the assay was immunoSEQ multiplex PCR. The D gene and trimming were derived from the DNA, and the V and J assignments and clone size from that table. Of some 320,000 clones listed, around nine tenths are singletons. V was cut by 4 bases and J by 5 bases, with 14 bases left in between. CDR1 LGHDT and CDR2 YNNKEL come from the germline V gene (reference sequence). The CDR3 loop spans 14 amino acids. The origin of this receptor is a woman in her twenties or thirties with COVID-19, enrolled during active disease. Sequencing input: peripheral blood. V and J are TRBV3-1 (or the pseudogene TRBV3-2) and TRBJ1-1; perhaps TRBD1 as D (5 bases). CDR3 in DNA: TGTGCCAGCAGCCGGAGGGGAGCGGAGACTGAAGCTTTCTTT. It translates to CASSRRGAETEAFF.